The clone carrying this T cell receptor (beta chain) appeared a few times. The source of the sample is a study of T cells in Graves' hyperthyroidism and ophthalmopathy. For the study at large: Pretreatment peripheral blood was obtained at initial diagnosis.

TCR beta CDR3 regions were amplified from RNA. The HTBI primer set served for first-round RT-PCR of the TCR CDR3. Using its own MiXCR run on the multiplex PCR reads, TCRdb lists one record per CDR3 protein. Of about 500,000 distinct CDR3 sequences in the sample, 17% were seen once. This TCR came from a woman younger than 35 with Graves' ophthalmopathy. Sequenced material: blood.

The CDR3 protein is CSASVGTRGGGYTF. The CDR3 DNA follows: TGCAGTGCTAGTGTAGGGACTCGTGGGGGAGGCTACACCTTC. This chain joins TRBV20-1 and TRBJ1-2; tentative D call: TRBD1 (5 bases). CDR1 and CDR2 (germline): DFQATT, SNEGSKA (reference sequence). Trimming left V 3 bases short and J 8 bases short, with 19 bases between. This CDR3 has 14 amino acids.